This TCR beta chain was obtained from a study of cytomegalovirus exposure and HLA in healthy donors. Findings and caveats of the study: In presence/absence analyses, roughly uniform sequencing depth across donors was assumed. Researchers reported in a later analysis that common viral pathogens appeared linked to several top clusters.

Germline V gene lookup returns CDR1 SGHVS and CDR2 FQNEAQ. After removal of 4 bases from V and 5 bases from J, the junction contained 10 bases not matched to a gene. The CDR3 runs to 15 residues. This PCR relied on a set of 60 Vbeta primers and 13 Jbeta primers. Here immunoSEQ multiplex PCR was the method, and the copy in TCRdb shows in-frame clones only, minus some. Here the sample spans around 150,000 clones, roughly 80% being singletons. Note on this clone: Its target is unknown.

This sequence originates from a man younger than 45 in good health and CMV-seronegative. This chain connects TRBV7-8 to TRBJ1-2; 7 nucleotides agree with TRBD1. The specimen sequenced was PBMCs. This CDR3 is CASSSSGQQRYGYTF. The CDR3 DNA reads as TGTGCCAGCAGCTCCTCGGGACAGCAACGTTATGGCTACACCTTC. Full variable domain (rest looked up from reference TRBV7-8 and TRBJ1-2): GAGVSQSPRYKVAKRGQDVALRCDPISGHVSLFWYQQALGQGPEFLTYFQNEAQLDKSGLPSDRFFAERPEGSVSTLKIQRTQQEDSAVYLCASSSSGQQRYGYTFGSGTRLTVV.